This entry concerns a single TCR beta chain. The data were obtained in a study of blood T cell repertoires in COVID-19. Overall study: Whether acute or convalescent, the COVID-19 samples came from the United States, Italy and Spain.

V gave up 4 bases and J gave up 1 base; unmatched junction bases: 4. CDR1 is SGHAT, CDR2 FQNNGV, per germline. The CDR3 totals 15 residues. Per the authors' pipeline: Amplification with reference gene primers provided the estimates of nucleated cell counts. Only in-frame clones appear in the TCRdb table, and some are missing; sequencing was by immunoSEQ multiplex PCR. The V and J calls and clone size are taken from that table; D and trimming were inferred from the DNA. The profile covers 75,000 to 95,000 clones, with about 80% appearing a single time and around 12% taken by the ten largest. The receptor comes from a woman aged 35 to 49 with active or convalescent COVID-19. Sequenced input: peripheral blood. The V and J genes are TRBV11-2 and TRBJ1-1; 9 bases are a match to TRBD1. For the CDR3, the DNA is TGTGCCAGCAGCTCACCGGGACAGGGGAACACTGAAGCTTTCTTT. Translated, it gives CASSSPGQGNTEAFF.